This entry features one TCR beta chain sequence. The data were obtained in a study of blood T cell repertoires in COVID-19. Here immunoSEQ multiplex PCR was the method, and the copy in TCRdb shows in-frame clones only, minus some. This sample carries 250,000 to 400,000 clones, roughly nine tenths of them seen once, and the ten largest clones take 2% to 3%. The CDR3 runs to 12 residues. CDR1 is SEHNR and CDR2 is FQNEAQ in the germline V gene (reference sequence). Deletions cut 1 base from V and 13 bases from J, with 10 bases between. This clonotype originated in a man in his 60s who had recovered from COVID-19. Sequencing was performed on PBMCs or T cells enriched from blood (not recorded which). The rearrangement uses TRBV7-9 and TRBJ1-4, with unresolved D. Written as DNA, the CDR3 is TGTGCCAGCAGCTTAGGTCCAGGTGGACTGTTTTTT. Amino acid sequence: CASSLGPGGLFF. Full variable domain (outside the CDR3, taken from reference TRBV7-9 and TRBJ1-4): DTGVSQNPRHKITKRGQNVTFRCDPISEHNRLYWYRQTLGQGPEFLTYFQNEAQLEKSRLLSDRFSAERPKGSFSTLEIQRTEQGDSAMYLCASSLGPGGLFFGSGTQLSVL.